These 9 T cell receptor beta chains share one sample of origin, sequenced in a study of blood T cell repertoires in COVID-19. The protocol was immunoSEQ multiplex PCR, while the TCRdb copy is restricted to in-frame clones and leaves out a portion. The sample has 50,000 to 60,000 clones, about four fifths seen once; the top ten hold 20% to 30%. The source material was peripheral blood. The receptors here all came from a woman aged 80 or over with COVID-19, enrolled during active disease.

This chain joins TRBV18 and TRBJ2-5; maybe TRBD2 (5 bases). Trimming took off 3 bases at V and 6 bases at J, with 17 bases between the two ends. Germline assignment: CDR1 KGHSH and CDR2 LQKENI. The CDR3 loop spans 15 amino acids. The CDR3 DNA follows: TGTGCCAGCTCACCGATAACGGAGGCGTGGAAGACCCAGTACTTC. It yields the protein CASSPITEAWKTQYF.

The gene calls are TRBV11-3 and TRBJ2-1; 8 positions agree with TRBD2. CDR3 length equals 16 residues. Germline lookup yields CDR1 SGHNT and CDR2 YENEEA. Trimming removed 5 bases from V and 0 bases from J; junction bases left unmatched: 6. The CDR3: CASSPEAGGSYNEQFF. The CDR3 nucleotides read TGTGCCAGCAGCCCCGAGGCGGGAGGCTCCTACAATGAGCAGTTCTTC.

This clone is termed medium-sized. The genes are TRBV7-9 and TRBJ2-5; D remains unclear. The V end lost 3 bases, the J end lost 2 bases, and 10 bases lay between the germline ends. The germline V gene encodes CDR1 SEHNR and CDR2 FQNEAQ (reference sequence). This CDR3 spans 14 amino acids. CDR3 DNA sequence: TGTGCCAGCAGCTTCGGAGAGCGTCAAGAGACCCAGTACTTC. It encodes CASSFGERQETQYF. The whole variable domain, remainder taken from reference TRBV7-9 and TRBJ2-5, is DTGVSQNPRHKITKRGQNVTFRCDPISEHNRLYWYRQTLGQGPEFLTYFQNEAQLEKSRLLSDRFSAERPKGSFSTLEIQRTEQGDSAMYLCASSFGERQETQYFGPGTRLLVL.

J is TRBJ2-5 and V is TRBV28; D may be TRBD1 (5 bases). Trimming left V 2 bases short and J 5 bases short, with 12 bases between. Germline CDR1 and CDR2: MDHEN and SYDVKM. The CDR3 loop spans 14 amino acids. Here the CDR3 DNA reads TGTGCCAGCAGTTTAGCAGGGCCCGAGGAGACCCAGTACTTC. Amino acid sequence: CASSLAGPEETQYF.

The chain is built from TRBV2 and TRBJ1-3; D gene unclear. The germline CDR1 and CDR2 sequences are SNHLY and FYNNEI. V lost 9 bases, J lost 0 bases, and 18 bases lay in between. The CDR3 is made up of 16 amino acids. The CDR3 DNA reads as TGTGCCAGTAAAACCCAACAGACCAGCTCTGGAAACACCATATATTTT. Protein: CASKTQQTSSGNTIYF. The full variable domain, completed using reference TRBV2 and TRBJ1-3, is EPEVTQTPSHQVTQMGQEVILRCVPISNHLYFYWYRQILGQKVEFLVSFYNNEISEKSEIFDDQFSVERPDGSNFTLKIRSTKLEDSAMYFCASKTQQTSSGNTIYFGEGSWLTVV.

CDR3 region: CASSIALAGTETQYF. Written as DNA, the CDR3 is TGTGCCAGTAGTATAGCCCTAGCGGGCACGGAGACCCAGTACTTC. The chain employs TRBV19 and TRBJ2-5, with TRBD2 matching 8 bases. The V and J ends lost 1 base and 5 bases, in that order; junction bases with no gene match: 6. Germline V gene lookup returns CDR1 LNHDA and CDR2 SQIVND (reference sequence). The CDR3 sequence is 15 residues long. Using reference TRBV19 and TRBJ2-5 for the parts outside the CDR3, the full variable domain is DGGITQSPKYLFRKEGQNVTLSCEQNLNHDAMYWYRQDPGQGLRLIYYSQIVNDFQKGDIAEGYSVSREKKESFPLTVTSAQKNPTAFYLCASSIALAGTETQYFGPGTRLLVL.

The CDR3: CASSYGQGDTEAFF. In nucleotides, the CDR3 is TGTGCCAGCAGTTACGGGCAGGGGGACACTGAAGCTTTCTTT. The chain employs TRBV6-5 and TRBJ1-1; 7 nucleotides line up with TRBD1. Germline V gene data show CDR1 as MNHEY and CDR2 as SVGAGI. V gave up 2 bases and J gave up 3 bases; unmatched junction bases: 3. The CDR3 is 14 amino acids.

This chain links TRBV30 with TRBJ2-3; 8 bases map to TRBD2. Germline CDR1 is GTSNPN and CDR2 is SVGIG (reference sequence). The trim removed 3 bases at V and 3 bases at J, leaving 5 bases unmatched. This CDR3 contains 14 residues. CDR3 loop: CAWRGGRSTDTQYF. The CDR3 DNA is TGTGCCTGGAGAGGCGGGAGGTCGACAGATACGCAGTATTTT.

This chain uses TRBV27 with TRBJ2-1, with a tentative D call TRBD1 (5 bases). Germline lookup yields CDR1 MNHEY and CDR2 SMNVEV (reference sequence). The length of the CDR3 is 16 residues. The ends were cut back, 3 bases at V and 0 bases at J, with 12 bases in the middle. The CDR3 loop is CASSLTAGNSYNEQFF. The CDR3 DNA reads TGTGCCAGCAGTTTGACAGCCGGAAACTCCTACAATGAGCAGTTCTTC.